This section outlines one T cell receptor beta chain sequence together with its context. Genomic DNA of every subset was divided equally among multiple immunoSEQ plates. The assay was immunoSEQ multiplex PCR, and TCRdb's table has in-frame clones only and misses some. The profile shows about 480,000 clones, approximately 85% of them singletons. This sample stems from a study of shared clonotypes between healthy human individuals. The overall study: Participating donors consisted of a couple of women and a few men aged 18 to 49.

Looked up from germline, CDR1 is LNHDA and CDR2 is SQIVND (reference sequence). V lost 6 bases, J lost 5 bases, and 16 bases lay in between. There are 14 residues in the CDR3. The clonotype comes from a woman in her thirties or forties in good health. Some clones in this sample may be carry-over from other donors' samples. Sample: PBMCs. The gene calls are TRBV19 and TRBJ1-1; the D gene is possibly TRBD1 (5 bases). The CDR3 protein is CASRGRDHLTEAFF. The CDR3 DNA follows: TGTGCCAGTAGGGGCAGGGACCACTTAACTGAAGCTTTCTTT.